The 15 T cell receptor beta chains below all came from one sample that was sequenced in a study of shared clonotypes between healthy human individuals. Sequencing was performed with immunoSEQ multiplex PCR; in TCRdb, only in-frame clones are kept and a portion is missing. Of fewer than 1.8 million clones in the sample, just under 99% are singletons; the top ten hold roughly 0.35%. The sample was naive CD4+ T cells sorted from blood. This sample's subset: CD45RA+ positively selected. The receptor source for this set is a young man in good health.

V is TRBV11-2 and J is TRBJ2-7; TRBD1 is a possible D gene (6 bases). The germline CDR1 and CDR2 sequences are SGHAT and FQNNGV. Trimming stripped 6 bases from V and 4 bases from J, with 10 bases between. The CDR3 totals 12 residues. The CDR3, as DNA: TGTGCCAGCAGGGGGCAGGGGTACGAGCAGTACTTC. This codes for CASRGQGYEQYF.

In its sample, this clone was seen once. The chain has TRBV6-1 and TRBJ2-1; D assignment may be TRBD1 or TRBD2 (5 bases each). This CDR3 comprises 14 residues. The V gene lost 6 bases and the J gene lost 3 bases, with 12 bases spanning the gap. The germline V gene has CDR1 MNHNS and CDR2 SASEGT. CDR3 nucleotides: TGTGCCAGCAGAGGGGTGAGCGGCTACAATGAGCAGTTCTTC. Amino acid sequence: CASRGVSGYNEQFF.

The chain employs TRBV5-1 and TRBJ1-1, with 7 bases aligning to TRBD1. The CDR3 has 15 amino acids. CDR1 is SGHRS and CDR2 is YFSETQ in the germline V gene. V lost 4 bases and J lost 0; bases outside the gene matches: 6. The chain's CDR3 is CASSPKTGMNTEAFF. DNA for the CDR3: TGCGCCAGCAGCCCCAAGACAGGGATGAACACTGAAGCTTTCTTT.

The chain couples TRBV7-2 to TRBJ2-5; D not certain. The CDR3 has 14 amino acids. Germline V gene data show CDR1 as SGHTA and CDR2 as FQGNSA. Trimming took 5 bases from V and 0 from J, leaving 10 bases between them. CDR3 nucleotides: TGTGCCAGCAGCCAGCAATGGGACCAAGAGACCCAGTACTTC. Protein sequence: CASSQQWDQETQYF.

The chain recombines TRBV5-1 with TRBJ1-4, with D perhaps matching TRBD1 (5 bases). The CDR3 is made up of 15 amino acids. Trimming took 0 bases from V and 8 from J, leaving 14 bases between them. Per germline, CDR1 SGHRS and CDR2 YFSETQ. The CDR3 here is CASSLVPGTVEKLFF. The CDR3 coding sequence is TGCGCCAGCAGCTTGGTCCCCGGGACGGTAGAAAAACTGTTTTTT. Combining the CDR3 with reference TRBV5-1 and TRBJ1-4 gives the whole variable domain KAGVTQTPRYLIKTRGQQVTLSCSPISGHRSVSWYQQTPGQGLQFLFEYFSETQRNKGNFPGRFSGRQFSNSRSEMNVSTLELGDSALYLCASSLVPGTVEKLFFGSGTQLSVL.

The chain carries TRBV7-9 and TRBJ2-2; 9 bases line up with TRBD1. Germline CDR1 and CDR2: SEHNR and FQNEAQ (reference sequence). Losses at the gene ends were 1 base for V and 4 bases for J; bases not matched to a gene: 4. The CDR3 sequence is 16 residues long. The CDR3 DNA is TGTGCCAGCAGCTTAGGGGGGACAGGGCCCACCGGGGAGCTGTTTTTT. Protein sequence: CASSLGGTGPTGELFF.

The CDR3 DNA is TGTGCCAGCAGTCGTGCTAGCGGGAGGGTTAATGAGCAGTTCTTC. Translation gives CASSRASGRVNEQFF. The gene calls are TRBV27 and TRBJ2-1, with 12 bases fitting TRBD2. This CDR3 region has 15 residues. V lost 5 bases, J lost 7 bases, and 6 bases stayed unmatched. Germline-derived CDR1 and CDR2 are MNHEY and SMNVEV (reference sequence).

This clone was recorded only once. The chain couples TRBV18 to TRBJ2-7; TRBD2 matches at 9 bases. CDR1 and CDR2 (germline): KGHSH, LQKENI. Unmatched junction bases numbered 6, after V lost 3 bases and J lost 0 bases. CDR3 length equals 16 residues. The CDR3 DNA sequence: TGTGCCAGCTCACCCGTACCACTAGCGGGCTCCTACGAGCAGTACTTC. Translated, it gives CASSPVPLAGSYEQYF.

This chain uses TRBV28 with TRBJ2-7; D is uncertain. The germline V gene has CDR1 MDHEN and CDR2 SYDVKM. The CDR3 is made up of 13 amino acids. Trimming took off 6 bases at V and 3 bases at J, with 12 bases between the two ends. This CDR3 is CASRVSRSYEQYF. CDR3 nucleotide sequence: TGTGCCAGCAGGGTAAGTCGGAGCTACGAGCAGTACTTC. Full variable domain (outside the CDR3, taken from reference TRBV28 and TRBJ2-7): DVKVTQSSRYLVKRTGEKVFLECVQDMDHENMFWYRQDPGLGLRLIYFSYDVKMKEKGDIPEGYSVSREKKERFSLILESASTNQTSMYLCASRVSRSYEQYFGPGTRLTVT.

A remark on this clone: The junction and the germline gene differ at one end; a read error may be behind it. The rearrangement links TRBV28 to TRBJ1-5, with TRBD1 matching over 7 bases. The CDR3 runs 15 residues. The germline gives CDR1 MDHEN, CDR2 SYDVKM. The CDR3 is CATSKVQGKNQPQHF. The CDR3 coding sequence is TGTGCCACCAGTAAGGTACAGGGGAAAAATCAGCCCCAGCATTTT. The whole variable domain, filled in from reference TRBV28 and TRBJ1-5, reads DVKVTQSSRYLVKRTGEKVFLECVQDMDHENMFWYRQDPGLGLRLIYFSYDVKMKEKGDIPEGYSVSREKKERFSLILESASTNQTSMYLCATSKVQGKNQPQHFGDGTRLSIL.

The genes are TRBV5-1 and TRBJ1-2; D ambiguous. Trimming shortened V by 2 bases and J by 3 bases, and 8 bases separated the two germline ends. The CDR3 is 13 amino acids. The germline gives CDR1 SGHRS, CDR2 YFSETQ. CDR3 DNA sequence: TGCGCCAGCAGCTTACAGAGAGACTATGGCTACACCTTC. Amino acids: CASSLQRDYGYTF. Combining the CDR3 with reference TRBV5-1 and TRBJ1-2 gives the whole variable domain KAGVTQTPRYLIKTRGQQVTLSCSPISGHRSVSWYQQTPGQGLQFLFEYFSETQRNKGNFPGRFSGRQFSNSRSEMNVSTLELGDSALYLCASSLQRDYGYTFGSGTRLTVV.

The table lists this clone with a few counts. This chain uses TRBV7-2 with TRBJ2-2, with D uncertain. The CDR3 extends over 12 amino acids. V dropped 3 bases and J dropped 2 bases, with 1 base sitting between them. The germline CDR1 and CDR2 sequences are SGHTA and FQGNSA. The DNA for the CDR3 is TGTGCCAGCAGCTTTAACACCGGGGAGCTGTTTTTT. It is translated as CASSFNTGELFF.

The chain has TRBV29-1 and TRBJ2-7; D may be TRBD1 or TRBD2 (5 bases each). CDR1 is SQVTM, CDR2 ANQGSEA, per germline. The CDR3 length is 13 residues. V was trimmed by 4 bases and J by 2 bases, leaving 12 bases between them. CDR3 in DNA: TGCAGCGTTGGGGACCAGGGCCCCTACGAGCAGTACTTC. Amino acids: CSVGDQGPYEQYF.

This CDR3 is CASSPGTSGRKDGELFF. CDR3 coding DNA: TGCGCCAGCAGCCCCGGGACTAGCGGGAGAAAGGACGGGGAGCTGTTTTTT. V usage is TRBV5-1 and J usage is TRBJ2-2; 14 nucleotides align to TRBD2. Per germline, CDR1 SGHRS and CDR2 YFSETQ. J was trimmed by 7 bases and V by 4 bases; bases with no gene match: 9. The CDR3 runs 17 residues.

The rearrangement uses TRBV11-2 and TRBJ2-7; unclear D gene. V dropped 0 bases and J dropped 1 base, with 10 bases sitting between them. The CDR3 is 15 amino acids. Germline loops: CDR1 SGHAT, CDR2 FQNNGV. The CDR3 loop reads CASSLDLLFSYEQYF. Written as DNA, the CDR3 is TGTGCCAGCAGCTTAGATCTCCTGTTTTCCTACGAGCAGTACTTC.